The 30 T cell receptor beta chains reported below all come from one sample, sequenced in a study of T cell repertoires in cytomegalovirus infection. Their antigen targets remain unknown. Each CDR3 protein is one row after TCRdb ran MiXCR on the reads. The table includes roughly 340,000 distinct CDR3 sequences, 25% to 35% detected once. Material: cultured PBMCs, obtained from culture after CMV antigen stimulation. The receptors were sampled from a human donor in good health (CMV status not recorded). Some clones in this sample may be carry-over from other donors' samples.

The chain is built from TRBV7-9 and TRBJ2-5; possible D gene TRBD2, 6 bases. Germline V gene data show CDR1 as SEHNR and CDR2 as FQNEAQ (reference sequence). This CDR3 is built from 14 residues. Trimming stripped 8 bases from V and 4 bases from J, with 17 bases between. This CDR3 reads CASVLGNSGETQYF. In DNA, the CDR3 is TGTGCCAGCGTCCTAGGGAATAGCGGAGAGACCCAGTACTTC.

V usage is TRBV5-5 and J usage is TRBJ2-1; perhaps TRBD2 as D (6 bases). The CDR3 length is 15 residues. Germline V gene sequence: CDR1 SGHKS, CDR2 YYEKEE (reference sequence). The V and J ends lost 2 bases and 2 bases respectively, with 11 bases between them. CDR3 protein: CASSFGGLPYNEQFF. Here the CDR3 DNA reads TGTGCCAGCAGCTTCGGGGGACTCCCCTACAATGAGCAGTTCTTC.

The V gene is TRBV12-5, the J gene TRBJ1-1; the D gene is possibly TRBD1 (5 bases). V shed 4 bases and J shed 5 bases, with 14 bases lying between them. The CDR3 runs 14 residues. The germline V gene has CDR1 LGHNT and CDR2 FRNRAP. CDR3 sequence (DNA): TGTGCTAGTGGTTCATCAGGGTACTGGACTGAAGCTTTCTTT. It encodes CASGSSGYWTEAFF.

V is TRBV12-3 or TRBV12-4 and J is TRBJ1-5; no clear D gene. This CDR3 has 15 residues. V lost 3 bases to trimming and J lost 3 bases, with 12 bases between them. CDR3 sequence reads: CASSFLAEPNQPQHF. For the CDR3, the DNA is TGTGCCAGCAGTTTTCTGGCGGAACCCAATCAGCCCCAGCATTTT.

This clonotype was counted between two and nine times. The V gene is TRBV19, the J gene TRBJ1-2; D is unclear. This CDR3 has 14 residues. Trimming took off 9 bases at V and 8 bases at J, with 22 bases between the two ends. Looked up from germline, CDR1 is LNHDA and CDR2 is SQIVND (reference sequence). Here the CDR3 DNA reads TGTGCCAGCGACCGGGTTTCAGGCCCGCGGGGCTACACCTTC. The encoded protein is CASDRVSGPRGYTF.

CDR3 sequence reads: CASPGGRTGSNSPLHF. The CDR3 nucleotides read TGTGCCAGCCCGGGGGGTCGGACAGGGTCTAATTCACCCCTCCACTTT. The chain links TRBV6-1 to TRBJ1-6, with TRBD1 matching 8 bases. The CDR3 consists of 16 residues. J gave up 6 bases and V 8 bases, and 12 bases lay outside the gene matches. CDR1 MNHNS and CDR2 SASEGT come from the germline V gene.

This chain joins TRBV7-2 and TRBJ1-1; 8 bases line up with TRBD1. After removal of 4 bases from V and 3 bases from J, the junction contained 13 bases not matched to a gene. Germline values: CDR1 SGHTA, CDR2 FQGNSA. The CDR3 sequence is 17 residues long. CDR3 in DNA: TGTGCCAGCAGCTCACTGCTAGCCGGGACAGGAGACACTGAAGCTTTCTTT. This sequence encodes CASSSLLAGTGDTEAFF.

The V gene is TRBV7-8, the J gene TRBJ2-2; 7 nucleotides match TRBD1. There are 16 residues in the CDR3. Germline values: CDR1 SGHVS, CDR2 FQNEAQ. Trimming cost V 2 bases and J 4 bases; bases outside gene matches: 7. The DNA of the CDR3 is TGTGCCAGCAGCTTATACGCGACAGGGACCACCGGGGAGCTGTTTTTT. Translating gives CASSLYATGTTGELFF.

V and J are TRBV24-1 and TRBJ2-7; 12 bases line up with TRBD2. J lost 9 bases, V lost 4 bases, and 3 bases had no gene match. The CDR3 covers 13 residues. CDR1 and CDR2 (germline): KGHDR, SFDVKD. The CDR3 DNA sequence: TGTGCCACCAGTGAGCTGACTAGCGGGAGGCAGTACTTC. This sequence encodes CATSELTSGRQYF.

CDR3 bases: TGTGCCAGTAGTAATCTCGGGGTGAAAGCCAAAAACATTCAGTACTTC. Protein: CASSNLGVKAKNIQYF. V is TRBV19 and J is TRBJ2-4, with D perhaps matching TRBD2 (5 bases). Germline V gene sequence: CDR1 LNHDA, CDR2 SQIVND (reference sequence). The CDR3 contains 16 residues. Trimming took off 4 bases at V and 0 bases at J, with 13 bases between the two ends.

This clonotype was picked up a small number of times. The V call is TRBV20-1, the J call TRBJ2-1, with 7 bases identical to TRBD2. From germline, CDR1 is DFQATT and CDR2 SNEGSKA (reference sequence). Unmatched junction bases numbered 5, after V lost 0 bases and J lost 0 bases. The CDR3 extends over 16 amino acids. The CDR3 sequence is CSARDRGGGSYNEQFF. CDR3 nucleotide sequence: TGCAGTGCTAGAGATCGGGGCGGGGGCTCCTACAATGAGCAGTTCTTC.

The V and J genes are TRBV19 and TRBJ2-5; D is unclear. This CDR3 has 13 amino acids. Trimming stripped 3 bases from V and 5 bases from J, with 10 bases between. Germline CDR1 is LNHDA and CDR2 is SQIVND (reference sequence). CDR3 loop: CASSMTPVETQYF. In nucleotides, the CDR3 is TGTGCCAGTAGTATGACGCCAGTCGAGACCCAGTACTTC.

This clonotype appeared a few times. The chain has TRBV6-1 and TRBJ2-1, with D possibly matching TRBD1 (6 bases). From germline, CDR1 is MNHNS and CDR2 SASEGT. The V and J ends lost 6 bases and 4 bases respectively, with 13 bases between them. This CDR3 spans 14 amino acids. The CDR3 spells CASRSLGAYNEQFF. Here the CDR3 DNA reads TGTGCCAGCAGGTCATTGGGGGCTTACAATGAGCAGTTCTTC.

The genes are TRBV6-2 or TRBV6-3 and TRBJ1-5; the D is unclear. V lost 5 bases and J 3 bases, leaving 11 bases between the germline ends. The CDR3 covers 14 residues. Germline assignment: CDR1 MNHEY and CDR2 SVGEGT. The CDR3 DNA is TGTGCCAGCAGTAACGGAGGGAACAATCAGCCCCAGCATTTT. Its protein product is CASSNGGNNQPQHF.

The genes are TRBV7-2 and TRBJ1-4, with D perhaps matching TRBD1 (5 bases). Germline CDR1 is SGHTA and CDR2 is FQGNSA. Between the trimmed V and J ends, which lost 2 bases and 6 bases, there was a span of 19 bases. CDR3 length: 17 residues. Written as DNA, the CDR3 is TGTGCCAGCAGCTTAACTCCTCCGGGAAGGGGAGATGAAAAACTGTTTTTT. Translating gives CASSLTPPGRGDEKLFF.

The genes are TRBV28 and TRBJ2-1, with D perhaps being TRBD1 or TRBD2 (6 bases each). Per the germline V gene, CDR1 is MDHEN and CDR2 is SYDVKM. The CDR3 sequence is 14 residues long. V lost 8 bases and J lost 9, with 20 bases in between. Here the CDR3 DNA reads TGTGCCAGCTTTCCGGGGGCCAGGTTGGGTGAGCAGTTCTTC. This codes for CASFPGARLGEQFF.

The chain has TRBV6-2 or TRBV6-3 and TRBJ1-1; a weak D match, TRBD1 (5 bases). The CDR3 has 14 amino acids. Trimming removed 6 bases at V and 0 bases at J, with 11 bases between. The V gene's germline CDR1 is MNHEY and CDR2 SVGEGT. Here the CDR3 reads CASRTGQLNTEAFF. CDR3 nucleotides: TGTGCCAGCAGGACGGGGCAGCTGAACACTGAAGCTTTCTTT.

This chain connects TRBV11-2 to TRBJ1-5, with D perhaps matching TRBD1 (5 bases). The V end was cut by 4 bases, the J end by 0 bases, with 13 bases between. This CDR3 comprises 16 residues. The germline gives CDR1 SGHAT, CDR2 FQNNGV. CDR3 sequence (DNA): TGTGCCAGCAGCTGGGGCGCAGTAAATAGCAATCAGCCCCAGCATTTT. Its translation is CASSWGAVNSNQPQHF. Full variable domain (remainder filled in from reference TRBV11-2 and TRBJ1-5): EAGVAQSPRYKIIEKRQSVAFWCNPISGHATLYWYQQILGQGPKLLIQFQNNGVVDDSQLPKDRFSAERLKGVDSTLKIQPAKLEDSAVYLCASSWGAVNSNQPQHFGDGTRLSIL.

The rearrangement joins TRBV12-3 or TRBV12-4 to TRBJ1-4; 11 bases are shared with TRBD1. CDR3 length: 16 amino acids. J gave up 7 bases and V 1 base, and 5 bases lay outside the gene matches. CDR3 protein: CASSLGTGGFSEKLFF. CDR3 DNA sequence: TGTGCCAGCAGTTTAGGGACAGGGGGCTTTAGTGAAAAACTGTTTTTT.

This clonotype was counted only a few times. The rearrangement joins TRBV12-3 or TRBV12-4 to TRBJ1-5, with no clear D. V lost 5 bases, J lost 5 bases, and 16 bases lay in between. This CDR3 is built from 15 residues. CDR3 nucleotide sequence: TGTGCCAGCAGTCTTTACGGACCGGCCGATCAGCCCCAGCATTTT. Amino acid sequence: CASSLYGPADQPQHF.

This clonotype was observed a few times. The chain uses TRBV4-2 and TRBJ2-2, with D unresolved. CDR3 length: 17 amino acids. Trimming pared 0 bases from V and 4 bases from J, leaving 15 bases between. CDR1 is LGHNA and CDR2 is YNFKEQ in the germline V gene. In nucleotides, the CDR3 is TGTGCCAGCAGCCAAGATCAGGCAGGATTAGGCACCGGGGAGCTGTTTTTT. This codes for CASSQDQAGLGTGELFF.

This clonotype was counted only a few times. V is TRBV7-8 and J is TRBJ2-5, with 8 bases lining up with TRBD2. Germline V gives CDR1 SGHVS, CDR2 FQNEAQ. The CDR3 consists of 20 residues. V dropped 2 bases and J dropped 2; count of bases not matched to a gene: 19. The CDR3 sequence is CASSLRGGYIRAGIQETQYF. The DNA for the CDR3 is TGTGCCAGCAGCTTACGGGGGGGGTATATAAGAGCGGGTATTCAAGAGACCCAGTACTTC.

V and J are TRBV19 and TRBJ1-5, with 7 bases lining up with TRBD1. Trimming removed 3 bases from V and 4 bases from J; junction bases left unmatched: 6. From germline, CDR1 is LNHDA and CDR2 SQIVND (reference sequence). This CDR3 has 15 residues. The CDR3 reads CASSIAGGMNQPQHF. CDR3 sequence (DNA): TGTGCCAGTAGTATTGCAGGGGGGATGAATCAGCCCCAGCATTTT.

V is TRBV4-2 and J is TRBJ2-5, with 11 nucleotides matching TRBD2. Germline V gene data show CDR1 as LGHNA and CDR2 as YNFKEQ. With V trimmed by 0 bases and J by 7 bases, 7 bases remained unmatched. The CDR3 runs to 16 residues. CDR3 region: CASSQELAGGPGTQYF. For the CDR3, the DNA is TGTGCCAGCAGCCAAGAGTTAGCGGGGGGGCCTGGGACCCAGTACTTC.

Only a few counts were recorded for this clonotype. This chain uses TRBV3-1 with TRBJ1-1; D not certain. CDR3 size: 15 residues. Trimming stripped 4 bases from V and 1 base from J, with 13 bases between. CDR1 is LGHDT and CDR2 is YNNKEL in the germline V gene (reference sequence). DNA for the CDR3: TGTGCCAGCAGCCCTACCGGGAGAAAGAACACTGAAGCTTTCTTT. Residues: CASSPTGRKNTEAFF.

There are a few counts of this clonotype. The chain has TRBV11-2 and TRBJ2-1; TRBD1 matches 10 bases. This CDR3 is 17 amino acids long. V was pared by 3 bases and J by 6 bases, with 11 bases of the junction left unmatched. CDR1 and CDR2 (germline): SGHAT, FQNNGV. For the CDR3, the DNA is TGTGCCAGCAGCTTTACTCCCCGGGACAGGGGCATCAATGAGCAGTTCTTC. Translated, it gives CASSFTPRDRGINEQFF.

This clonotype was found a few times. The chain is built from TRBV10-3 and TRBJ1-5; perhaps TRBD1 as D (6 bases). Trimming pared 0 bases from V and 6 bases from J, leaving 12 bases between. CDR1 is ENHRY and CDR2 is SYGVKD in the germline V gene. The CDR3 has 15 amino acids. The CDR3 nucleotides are TGTGCCATCAGTGAGTCGAACAGGGTTGGTCAGCCCCAGCATTTT. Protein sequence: CAISESNRVGQPQHF.

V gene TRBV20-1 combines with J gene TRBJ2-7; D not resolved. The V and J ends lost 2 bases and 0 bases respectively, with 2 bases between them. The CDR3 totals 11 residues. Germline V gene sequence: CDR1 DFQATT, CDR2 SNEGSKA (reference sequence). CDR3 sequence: CSARYSYEQYF. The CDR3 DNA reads TGCAGTGCTAGATACTCCTACGAGCAGTACTTC.

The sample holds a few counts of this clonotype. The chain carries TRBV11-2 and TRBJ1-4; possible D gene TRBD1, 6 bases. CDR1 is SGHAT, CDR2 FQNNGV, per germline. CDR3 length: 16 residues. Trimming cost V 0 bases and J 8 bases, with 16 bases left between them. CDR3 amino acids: CASSLDRGQGNEKLFF. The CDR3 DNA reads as TGTGCCAGCAGCTTAGATCGAGGGCAGGGGAACGAAAAACTGTTTTTT.

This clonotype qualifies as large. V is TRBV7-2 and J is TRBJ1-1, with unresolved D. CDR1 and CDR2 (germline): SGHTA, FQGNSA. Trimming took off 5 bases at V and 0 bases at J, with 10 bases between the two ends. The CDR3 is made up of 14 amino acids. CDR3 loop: CASSAGFMNTEAFF. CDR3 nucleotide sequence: TGTGCCAGCAGCGCGGGTTTCATGAACACTGAAGCTTTCTTT.